This TCR beta chain was obtained from a study of siplizumab effects on memory and regulatory T cells. General study points: There were only a minor fraction of alloreactive clones that mapped to unstimulated subsets. Treg-derived clones made up an average of about 64% of mappable alloreactive CD4+ clones with siplizumab and more than 25% in controls.

This table comes from immunoSEQ multiplex PCR, and its TCRdb copy is limited to in-frame clones, with some not included. Among tens of thousands of clones listed, around 97% were seen once. TEMRA, effector memory, memory and naive subsets, all unstimulated, were sequenced in a few donor pairs. About this clone itself: Its antigen is not identified.

Sequencing was performed on naive CD8+ T cells sorted from blood. The origin of this receptor is a human donor in good health.

The CDR3 nucleotides read TGTGCCAGCAGCTTAGGGACATTTTACGAGCAGTACTTC. Encoded protein: CASSLGTFYEQYF. This chain joins TRBV7-9 and TRBJ2-7; tentatively, D is TRBD1 (5 bases). The V gene lost 1 base and the J gene lost 4 bases, with 8 bases spanning the gap. Germline-derived CDR1 and CDR2 are SEHNR and FQNEAQ (reference sequence). This CDR3 spans 13 amino acids.